The sequence of this T cell receptor (beta chain) was determined in a study of T cell repertoires in ileal Crohn's disease. The CDR3 has 17 residues. Germline V lookup: CDR1 LNHDA, CDR2 SQIVND (reference sequence). With V trimmed by 6 bases and J by 0 bases, 11 bases remained unmatched. TCRB immunosequencing input was 400 to 650 nanograms of biopsy DNA per sample. Measured with immunoSEQ multiplex PCR; TCRdb has only the in-frame clones, and not every one. The sample has 2,600 or so clones, around three quarters seen once; the top ten hold over 10%. In the case of this clone: The antigen remains undetermined.

Study-wide results and limits: Compared with CD4 T cells, sorted CD8 cells carried more expanded clones.

Eligibility required adulthood, ileal or ileocolonic Crohn's disease and indicated ileocolonic resection. Material for sequencing was ileal tissue. The TCR was taken from an adult with Crohn's disease. The rearrangement uses TRBV19 and TRBJ1-1, with 9 bases aligning to TRBD1. This CDR3 reads CASRVTGGVYVNTEAFF. The CDR3 coding sequence is TGTGCCAGTAGAGTAACAGGGGGCGTTTACGTGAACACTGAAGCTTTCTTT.